This T cell receptor beta chain was documented in a study of yellow fever vaccine responses in identical twins. This CDR3 spans 12 amino acids. The V gene lost 4 bases and the J gene lost 5 bases, with 10 bases spanning the gap. In germline, CDR1 is SGHKS, CDR2 YYEKEE (reference sequence). MiXCR, run by TCRdb on the RT-PCR reads, gives a single entry per CDR3 protein. Of around 13,000 distinct CDR3 sequences in the sample, 84% were seen once. Concerning this clonotype itself: Its antigen is not known.

General observations from the study: Twins showed a vaccine T cell response that reportedly seemed partly convergent, partly personalized.

The sample in question was T cells from blood (PBMCs), unsorted or a sorted subset (not recorded which), obtained before or after yellow fever vaccination (not recorded which). The sequence was obtained from a woman aged 18-35 years who received the yellow fever vaccine. This rearrangement joins TRBV5-5 to TRBJ2-7; a possible D gene is TRBD2 (5 bases). The CDR3 region has the DNA TGTGCCAGCAGCGCGACCGGGGACGAGCAGTACTTC. Residues: CASSATGDEQYF.